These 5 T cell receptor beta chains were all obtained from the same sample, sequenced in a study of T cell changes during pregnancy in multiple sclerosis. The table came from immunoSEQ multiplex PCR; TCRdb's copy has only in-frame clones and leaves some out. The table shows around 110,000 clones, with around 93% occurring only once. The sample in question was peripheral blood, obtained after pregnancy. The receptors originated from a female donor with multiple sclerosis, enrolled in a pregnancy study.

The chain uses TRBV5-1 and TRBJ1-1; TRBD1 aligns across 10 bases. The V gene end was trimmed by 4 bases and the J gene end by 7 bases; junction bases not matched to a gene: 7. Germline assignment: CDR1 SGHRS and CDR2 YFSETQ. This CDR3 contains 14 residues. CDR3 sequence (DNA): TGCGCCAGCAGCCCGGGACAGGGGAGTATTGAAGCTTTCTTT. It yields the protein CASSPGQGSIEAFF.

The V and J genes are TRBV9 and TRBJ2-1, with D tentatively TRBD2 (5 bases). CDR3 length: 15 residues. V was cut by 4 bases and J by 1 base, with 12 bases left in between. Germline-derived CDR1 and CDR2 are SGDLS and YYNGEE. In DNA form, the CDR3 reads TGTGCCAGCAGCCCTCCCGGGATGTCCTACAATGAGCAGTTCTTC. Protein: CASSPPGMSYNEQFF.

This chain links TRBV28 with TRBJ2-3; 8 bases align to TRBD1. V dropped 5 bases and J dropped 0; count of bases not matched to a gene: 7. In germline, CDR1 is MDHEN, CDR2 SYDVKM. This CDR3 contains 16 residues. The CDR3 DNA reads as TGTGCCAGCAGTCGATCCGGACAGGGAAGCACAGATACGCAGTATTTT. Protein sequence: CASSRSGQGSTDTQYF. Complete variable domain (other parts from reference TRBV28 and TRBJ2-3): DVKVTQSSRYLVKRTGEKVFLECVQDMDHENMFWYRQDPGLGLRLIYFSYDVKMKEKGDIPEGYSVSREKKERFSLILESASTNQTSMYLCASSRSGQGSTDTQYFGPGTRLTVL.

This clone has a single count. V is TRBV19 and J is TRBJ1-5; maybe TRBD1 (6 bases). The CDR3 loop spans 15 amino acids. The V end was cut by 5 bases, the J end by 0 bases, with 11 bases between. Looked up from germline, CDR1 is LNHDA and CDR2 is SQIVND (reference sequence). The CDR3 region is CASSSRQDSNQPQHF. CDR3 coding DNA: TGTGCCAGTAGTTCGCGACAGGATAGCAATCAGCCCCAGCATTTT.

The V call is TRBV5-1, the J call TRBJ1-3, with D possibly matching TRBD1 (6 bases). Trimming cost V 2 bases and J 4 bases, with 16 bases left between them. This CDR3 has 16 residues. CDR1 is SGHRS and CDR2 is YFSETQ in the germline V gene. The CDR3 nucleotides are TGCGCCAGCAGCTTACAGGGAAGGTTGTCAGGAAACACCATATATTTT. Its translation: CASSLQGRLSGNTIYF.